The T cell receptor beta chain described here comes from a study of post-analysis software for immune sequencing data. Whole-study results and caveats: Normalized Chao1 diversity was significantly reduced in patients versus controls. When patients were compared with controls, four or five TRBV segments were more frequent, TRBV5-6, TRBV5-1 and TRBV20-1 among them.

Unique-molecular-identifier-tagged TCR beta cDNA libraries were used. From the PCR reads, TCRdb called clonotypes with MiXCR, one entry per CDR3 protein. The table records some 450,000 distinct CDR3 sequences, less than 45% of them present only once. Per germline, CDR1 MNHNS and CDR2 SASEGT. The J segment lost 2 bases and the V segment lost 7 bases, leaving 4 bases of the junction unmatched. CDR3 length: 13 residues. With regard to this clonotype: Its antigen is still unknown.

The clonotype comes from a girl aged 10 to 17 with multiple sclerosis. Sequenced: blood. J is TRBJ2-7 and V is TRBV6-1, with 8 positions matching TRBD1. The DNA for the CDR3 is TGTGCCAGCACGGGACAGGAAACCTACGAGCAGTACTTC. This encodes CASTGQETYEQYF.